These 32 T cell receptor beta chains came from one sample sequenced in a study of T cells in Graves' hyperthyroidism and ophthalmopathy. Amplification of TCR beta CDR3 regions was performed using RNA transcripts as template. Researchers ran a first-round RT-PCR on the TCR CDR3 using the HTBI primer set. TCRdb processed the multiplex PCR reads anew with MiXCR; each CDR3 protein has one entry. The sample has over 250,000 distinct CDR3 sequences; 25% are singletons. The sequenced sample was blood. The receptors were gathered from a middle-aged man with Graves' hyperthyroidism that later progressed to Graves' ophthalmopathy.

The chain combines TRBV5-1 with TRBJ2-7; 14 bases fit TRBD2. The CDR3 is 18 amino acids. With V trimmed by 0 bases and J by 3 bases, 8 bases remained unmatched. CDR1 is SGHRS and CDR2 is YFSETQ in the germline V gene. DNA for the CDR3: TGCGCCAGCAGCTTGGGACTAGCGGGAGGGTGGTCCCACTACGAGCAGTACTTC. Encoded protein: CASSLGLAGGWSHYEQYF.

The sample holds many counts of this clonotype. The chain joins TRBV4-2 to TRBJ2-5, with D possibly TRBD1 on 6 matching bases. The CDR3 runs to 14 residues. The germline gives CDR1 LGHNA, CDR2 YNFKEQ. V was cut by 0 bases and J by 7 bases, with 12 bases left in between. The CDR3 spells CASSQEGAVGTQYF. The CDR3 nucleotides are TGTGCCAGCAGCCAAGAGGGGGCCGTAGGGACCCAGTACTTC.

The V call is TRBV20-1, the J call TRBJ2-2; 8 nucleotides agree with TRBD2. The CDR3 runs 14 residues. Germline CDR1 DFQATT, CDR2 SNEGSKA (reference sequence). The trim removed 4 bases at V and 4 bases at J, leaving 5 bases unmatched. CDR3 in amino acids: CSAKPGGLTGELFF. CDR3 coding DNA: TGCAGTGCTAAGCCGGGAGGGCTCACCGGGGAGCTGTTTTTT.

This sequence joins TRBV19 and TRBJ1-1; TRBD1 matches at 7 bases. This CDR3 is built from 16 residues. V was clipped by 3 bases and J by 4 bases; unmatched bases: 11. Germline V CDR1 and CDR2: LNHDA, SQIVND (reference sequence). DNA of the CDR3: TGTGCCAGTAGTATCGTAGCGGGACAGTATAGCACTGAAGCTTTCTTT. Protein product: CASSIVAGQYSTEAFF.

This clonotype has a count of ten or more. The J gene is TRBJ1-1, the V gene TRBV7-2; D may be TRBD1 (6 bases). The V gene lost 9 bases and the J gene lost 5 bases, with 10 bases spanning the gap. Germline V gene sequence: CDR1 SGHTA, CDR2 FQGNSA. The CDR3 is 11 amino acids. CDR3 DNA: TGTGCCAGAGGGGGAGGGACTGAAGCTTTCTTT. Its protein is CARGGGTEAFF.

The chain links TRBV11-2 to TRBJ2-2, with TRBD2 identical over 8 bases. The J segment lost 5 bases and the V segment lost 3 bases, leaving 5 bases of the junction unmatched. Germline V gives CDR1 SGHAT, CDR2 FQNNGV. CDR3 length: 15 residues. This CDR3 reads CASSFTSGSTGELFF. The CDR3 DNA reads as TGTGCCAGCAGCTTTACTAGCGGTTCAACCGGGGAGCTGTTTTTT.

J is TRBJ1-1 and V is TRBV11-2, with D unclear. V was cut by 3 bases and J by 3 bases, with 11 bases left in between. CDR3 length: 14 amino acids. CDR1 is SGHAT and CDR2 is FQNNGV in the germline V gene. The CDR3 DNA sequence: TGTGCCAGCAGCTTTACAGCCCTTGACACTGAAGCTTTCTTT. It specifies CASSFTALDTEAFF.

This clonotype has ten or more counts. CDR3 loop: CASSLDADEGGEAFF. The CDR3 bases are TGCGCCAGCAGCTTGGACGCAGACGAAGGGGGGGAAGCTTTCTTT. This chain links TRBV5-1 with TRBJ1-1; tentative D call: TRBD1 (6 bases). Trimming cost V 0 bases and J 8 bases, with 17 bases left between them. Germline V CDR1 and CDR2: SGHRS, YFSETQ. CDR3 size: 15 residues.

The chain couples TRBV7-2 to TRBJ1-1, with 7 positions matching TRBD1. CDR3 length: 14 residues. Trimming removed 3 bases from V and 2 bases from J; junction bases left unmatched: 3. Germline V gene data show CDR1 as SGHTA and CDR2 as FQGNSA. This CDR3 reads CASSFRGPNTEAFF. The CDR3 DNA reads TGTGCCAGCAGCTTTAGGGGGCCCAACACTGAAGCTTTCTTT.

CDR3 loop: CASQRDRNQPQHF. For the CDR3, the DNA is TGTGCCAGTCAGAGGGACAGGAATCAGCCCCAGCATTTT. The chain employs TRBV19 and TRBJ1-5, with TRBD1 matching over 8 bases. This CDR3 is built from 13 residues. The germline CDR1 and CDR2 sequences are LNHDA and SQIVND (reference sequence). V was clipped by 8 bases and J by 4 bases; unmatched bases: 4.

For this clonotype: A read error may explain this, as a much larger clone is one base away. The CDR3 does not end in the conserved phenylalanine or tryptophan, so this is likely a read error. The rearrangement joins TRBV28 to TRBJ2-5, with D possibly matching TRBD2 (6 bases). The CDR3 consists of 17 residues. Trimming shortened V by 2 bases and J by 4 bases, and 20 bases separated the two germline ends. Germline V gene sequence: CDR1 MDHEN, CDR2 SYDVKM. The CDR3 coding sequence is TGTGCCAGCAGTTTACGGGTTTGCGGGGCAGAATTAGAGACCCAGTACCTC. Protein: CASSLRVCGAELETQYL.

This clonotype occurred many times. This chain uses TRBV20-1 with TRBJ1-3; D is unclear. Germline V CDR1 and CDR2: DFQATT, SNEGSKA (reference sequence). V lost 0 bases to trimming and J lost 2 bases, with 11 bases between them. CDR3 length: 15 amino acids. The CDR3 here is CSARDSWGTGNTIYF. DNA of the CDR3: TGCAGTGCTAGAGATAGCTGGGGAACTGGAAACACCATATATTTT.

This clonotype was detected many times. The chain is built from TRBV5-1 and TRBJ1-1; no reliable D call. V lost 0 bases to trimming and J lost 4 bases, with 7 bases between them. Germline CDR1 and CDR2: SGHRS and YFSETQ. The CDR3 is 13 amino acids. The CDR3 DNA reads as TGCGCCAGCAGCTTGGACCCTTCCACTGAAGCTTTCTTT. Protein: CASSLDPSTEAFF.

The table lists this clonotype with many counts. The chain uses TRBV29-1 and TRBJ1-1; D is uncertain. The CDR3 spans 13 residues. Germline loops: CDR1 SQVTM, CDR2 ANQGSEA. V dropped 4 bases and J dropped 7 bases, with 16 bases sitting between them. The CDR3 region is CSVVGLGALEAFF. The DNA of the CDR3 is TGCAGCGTTGTTGGTCTAGGCGCTCTTGAAGCTTTCTTT. The full variable domain, in which reference TRBV29-1 and TRBJ1-1 provide the parts outside the CDR3, is SAVISQKPSRDICQRGTSLTIQCQVDSQVTMMFWYRQQPGQSLTLIATANQGSEATYESGFVIDKFPISRPNLTFSTLTVSNMSPEDSSIYLCSVVGLGALEAFFGQGTRLTVV.

This clonotype was observed at least ten times. The V and J genes are TRBV29-1 and TRBJ2-7; tentatively, D is TRBD1 (6 bases). The germline V and J ends were trimmed by 6 bases and 6 bases, with 15 bases remaining between them. Germline-derived CDR1 and CDR2 are SQVTM and ANQGSEA. The CDR3 has 12 amino acids. CDR3 in amino acids: CSVHDDRPEQYF. The CDR3 region has the DNA TGCAGCGTGCATGATGACAGGCCCGAGCAGTACTTC.

The rearrangement joins TRBV29-1 to TRBJ2-5; a weak D match, TRBD2 (6 bases). The germline gives CDR1 SQVTM, CDR2 ANQGSEA. The V gene lost 8 bases and the J gene lost 5 bases, with 15 bases spanning the gap. This CDR3 has 12 amino acids. The CDR3: CSSLTREETQYF. The CDR3 DNA follows: TGCAGCTCCCTGACTAGAGAGGAGACCCAGTACTTC.

This clonotype was detected ten times or more. The chain carries TRBV18 and TRBJ2-7, with D possibly being TRBD1 or TRBD2 (5 bases each). Trimming stripped 4 bases from V and 8 bases from J, with 15 bases between. Germline loops: CDR1 KGHSH, CDR2 LQKENI. This CDR3 has 13 residues. The CDR3, as DNA: TGTGCCAGCTCACGAGGGCTTTGGGACCAGCAGTACTTC. Amino acid sequence: CASSRGLWDQQYF.

This chain joins TRBV6-1 and TRBJ2-7; D possibly corresponds to TRBD2 (6 bases). Looked up from germline, CDR1 is MNHNS and CDR2 is SASEGT. The CDR3 extends over 18 amino acids. V lost 2 bases and J lost 2, with 22 bases in between. The CDR3 is CASSEISGGAGRPYEQYF. CDR3 nucleotides: TGTGCCAGCAGTGAAATAAGCGGAGGGGCGGGGAGGCCCTACGAGCAGTACTTC.

This clonotype was observed a handful of times. The chain has TRBV12-3 or TRBV12-4 and TRBJ2-1; 9 bases are a match to TRBD2. This CDR3 region has 17 residues. V was pared by 8 bases and J by 10 bases, with 21 bases of the junction left unmatched. CDR3 amino acids: CASVTLGLAGNQGEQFF. In DNA form, the CDR3 reads TGTGCCAGCGTAACCCTGGGTCTAGCGGGAAACCAGGGGGAGCAGTTCTTC.

V usage is TRBV28 and J usage is TRBJ2-5; weak D call: TRBD2 (5 bases). Looked up from germline, CDR1 is MDHEN and CDR2 is SYDVKM. CDR3 size: 15 residues. Trimming cost V 3 bases and J 5 bases, with 16 bases left between them. The CDR3 reads CASSFILASGETQYF. The DNA of the CDR3 is TGTGCCAGCAGTTTCATCCTAGCCTCTGGGGAGACCCAGTACTTC.

This clonotype was observed many times. The chain has TRBV30 and TRBJ1-1; no reliable D call. Trimming stripped 1 base from V and 1 base from J, with 10 bases between. Looked up from germline, CDR1 is GTSNPN and CDR2 is SVGIG (reference sequence). There are 14 residues in the CDR3. CDR3 sequence: CAWSARRTNTEAFF. The CDR3 nucleotides read TGTGCCTGGAGTGCCCGACGGACGAACACTGAAGCTTTCTTT.

This clonotype occurred many times. The chain combines TRBV27 with TRBJ1-2; D is unresolved. The V end lost 4 bases, the J end lost 4 bases, and 10 bases lay between the germline ends. This CDR3 has 13 amino acids. In germline, CDR1 is MNHEY, CDR2 SMNVEV (reference sequence). CDR3 bases: TGTGCCAGCAGTTCCGGCAGAGCCTATGGCTACACCTTC. Protein sequence: CASSSGRAYGYTF.

V gene TRBV12-3 or TRBV12-4 combines with J gene TRBJ2-7; weak D call: TRBD2 (7 bases). Trimming removed 4 bases from V and 0 bases from J, with 10 bases in between. The CDR3 totals 14 residues. CDR3 sequence reads: CASSWGGSSYEQYF. The CDR3 nucleotides read TGTGCCAGCAGTTGGGGGGGCAGCTCCTACGAGCAGTACTTC.

This clonotype has at least ten counts. The chain carries TRBV11-2 and TRBJ1-1; 7 positions agree with TRBD1. The ends lost 5 bases at V and 0 bases at J; junction bases unmatched: 9. The CDR3 consists of 16 residues. Germline V gene data show CDR1 as SGHAT and CDR2 as FQNNGV. CDR3 nucleotides: TGTGCCAGCAGCCCTCGGGACAGTATTATGAACACTGAAGCTTTCTTT. It yields the protein CASSPRDSIMNTEAFF.

The chain has TRBV11-2 and TRBJ2-4, with D hard to call. The CDR3 consists of 19 residues. The germline CDR1 and CDR2 sequences are SGHAT and FQNNGV. Trimming removed 0 bases at V and 0 bases at J, with 18 bases between. CDR3 protein: CASSLEEGSLSRAKNIQYF. CDR3 sequence (DNA): TGTGCCAGCAGCTTAGAGGAAGGCAGCCTCTCTCGAGCCAAAAACATTCAGTACTTC.

The gene calls are TRBV9 and TRBJ2-6; D ambiguous. V was cut by 2 bases and J by 0 bases, with 18 bases left in between. This CDR3 is built from 19 residues. CDR1 is SGDLS, CDR2 YYNGEE, per germline. CDR3 amino acids: CASSVWRAPTVSGANVLTF. In nucleotides, the CDR3 is TGTGCCAGCAGCGTTTGGAGAGCTCCTACGGTCTCTGGGGCCAACGTCCTGACTTTC.

This clonotype was picked up many times. The chain uses TRBV6-1 and TRBJ2-2, with 8 nucleotides matching TRBD1. V dropped 4 bases and J dropped 7; count of bases not matched to a gene: 5. This CDR3 contains 14 residues. Germline V gene data show CDR1 as MNHNS and CDR2 as SASEGT. CDR3 sequence reads: CASSGTGNHGELFF. The CDR3 DNA is TGTGCCAGCAGTGGGACAGGGAATCACGGGGAGCTGTTTTTT.

Many counts were recorded for this clonotype. V is TRBV30 and J is TRBJ2-7, with D perhaps TRBD1 or TRBD2 (5 bases each). The CDR3 loop spans 13 amino acids. CDR1 is GTSNPN, CDR2 SVGIG, per germline (reference sequence). Trimming removed 7 bases at V and 0 bases at J, with 13 bases between. DNA for the CDR3: TGTGCCTCTTACCGGGACGGCTCCTACGAGCAGTACTTC. This translates into CASYRDGSYEQYF. The full variable domain, in which reference TRBV30 and TRBJ2-7 provide the parts outside the CDR3, is SQTIHQWPATLVQPVGSPLSLECTVEGTSNPNLYWYRQAAGRGLQLLFYSVGIGQISSEVPQNLSASRPQDRQFILSSKKLLLSDSGFYLCASYRDGSYEQYFGPGTRLTVT.

There are many counts of this clonotype. This rearrangement joins TRBV7-9 to TRBJ2-5; possibly TRBD1 or TRBD2 for D (5 bases each). Germline lookup yields CDR1 SEHNR and CDR2 FQNEAQ (reference sequence). The CDR3 runs to 15 residues. With 1 base removed from V and 5 bases from J, the gap between germline ends came to 14 bases. CDR3 sequence (DNA): TGTGCCAGCAGCTTAGTCCAACTCGGGGCGGAGACCCAGTACTTC. It translates to CASSLVQLGAETQYF.

This clonotype was counted many times. CDR3 in amino acids: CASSIGQNSNQPQHF. Here the CDR3 DNA reads TGTGCCAGCAGCATAGGACAGAATAGCAATCAGCCCCAGCATTTT. The V call is TRBV9, the J call TRBJ1-5, with D perhaps TRBD1 (6 bases). Germline-derived CDR1 and CDR2 are SGDLS and YYNGEE. CDR3 length equals 15 residues. The V end lost 4 bases, the J end lost 0 bases, and 11 bases lay between the germline ends.

This clonotype was detected ten times or more. The chain couples TRBV7-2 to TRBJ1-2; 7 positions agree with TRBD1. CDR1 and CDR2 from the germline V gene are SGHTA and FQGNSA. With V trimmed by 5 bases and J by 1 base, 4 bases remained unmatched. CDR3 length equals 14 residues. The chain's CDR3 is CASSGGTVNYGYTF. CDR3 DNA: TGTGCCAGCAGCGGCGGGACAGTTAACTATGGCTACACCTTC.

This clonotype appeared many times. This rearrangement joins TRBV9 to TRBJ2-7; a weak D match, TRBD2 (5 bases). The CDR3 runs 14 residues. Germline V gene lookup returns CDR1 SGDLS and CDR2 YYNGEE. Trimming stripped 0 bases from V and 5 bases from J, with 12 bases between. CDR3 amino acids: CASSVGVEGDEQYF. The CDR3 region has the DNA TGTGCCAGCAGCGTAGGCGTAGAGGGAGACGAGCAGTACTTC.